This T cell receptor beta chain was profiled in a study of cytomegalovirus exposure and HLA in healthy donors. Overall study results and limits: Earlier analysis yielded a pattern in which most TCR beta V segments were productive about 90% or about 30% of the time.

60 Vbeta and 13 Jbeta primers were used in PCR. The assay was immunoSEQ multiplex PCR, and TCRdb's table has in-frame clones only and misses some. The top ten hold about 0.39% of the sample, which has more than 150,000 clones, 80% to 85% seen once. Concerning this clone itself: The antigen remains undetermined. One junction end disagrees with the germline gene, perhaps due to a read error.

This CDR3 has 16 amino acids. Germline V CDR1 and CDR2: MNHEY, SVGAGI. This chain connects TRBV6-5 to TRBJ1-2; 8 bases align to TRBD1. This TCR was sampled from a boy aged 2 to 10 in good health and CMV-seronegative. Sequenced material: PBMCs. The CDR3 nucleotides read TGTGCCAGCAGTTACAGAGGACAGGGAAACTTCTATGGCTACCCCTTC. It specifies CASSYRGQGNFYGYPF.